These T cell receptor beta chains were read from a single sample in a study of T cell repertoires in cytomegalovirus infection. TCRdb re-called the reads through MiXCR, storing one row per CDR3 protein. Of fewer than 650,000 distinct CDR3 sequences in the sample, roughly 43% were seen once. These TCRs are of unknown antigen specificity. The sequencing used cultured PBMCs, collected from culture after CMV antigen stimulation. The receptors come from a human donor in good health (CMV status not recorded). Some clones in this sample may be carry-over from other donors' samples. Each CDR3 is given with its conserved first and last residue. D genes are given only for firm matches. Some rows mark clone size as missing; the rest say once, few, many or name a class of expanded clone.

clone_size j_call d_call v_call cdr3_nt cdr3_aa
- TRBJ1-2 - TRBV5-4 TGTGCCAGCAGCCCGCCCTATGGGGGGATACTTTATGGCTACACCTTC CASSPPYGGILYGYTF
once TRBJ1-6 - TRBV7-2 TGTGCCAGCAGCTTAGCGATAGGGGATCCCCTCCACTTT CASSLAIGDPLHF
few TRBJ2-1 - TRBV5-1 TGCGCCAGCAGCTTGGGACAAGACCTCAATGAGCAGTTCTTC CASSLGQDLNEQFF
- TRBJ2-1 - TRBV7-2 TGTGCCAGCAGCGCGAGTAGCTACAATGAGCAGTTCTTC CASSASSYNEQFF
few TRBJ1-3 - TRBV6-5 TGTGCCAGCAGTTATTCCCCACGACAGGCGGCAGGAAACACCATATATTTT CASSYSPRQAAGNTIYF
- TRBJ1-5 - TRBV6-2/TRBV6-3 TGTGCCAGCAGCCTTATGGGGGGAAATCAGCCCCAGCATTTT CASSLMGGNQPQHF
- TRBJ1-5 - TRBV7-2 TGTGCCAGCAGCTTTGAGGCTAGGGCGGTAGGTGGCAATCAGCCCCAGCATTTT CASSFEARAVGGNQPQHF
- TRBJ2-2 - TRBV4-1 TGCGCCAGCAGCCAGGACCCTGGGTGGGGCACCGGGGAGCTGTTTTTT CASSQDPGWGTGELFF
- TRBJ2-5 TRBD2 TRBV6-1 TGTGCCAGCAGTCCCGGACTAGCGGTCCTGGAGACCCAGTACTTC CASSPGLAVLETQYF
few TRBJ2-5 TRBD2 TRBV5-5 TGTGCCAGCAGCTGGGGGGGACTAGCGGGGCTACAAGAGACCCAGTACTTC CASSWGGLAGLQETQYF
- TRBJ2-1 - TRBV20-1 TGCAGTGCTATGGGGCCTTTCCAGGGCAATGAGCAGTTCTTC CSAMGPFQGNEQFF
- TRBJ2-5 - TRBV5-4 TGTGCCAGCAGCTTGGGGCAGGTCCAAGGCCAGACCCAGTACTTC CASSLGQVQGQTQYF
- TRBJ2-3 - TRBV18 TGTGCCAGCTCACCACGGGTTCCGGGGGTCCTCACAGATACGCAGTATTTT CASSPRVPGVLTDTQYF
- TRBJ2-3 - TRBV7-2 TGTGCCAGCAGCCTCTGGGGGCGCACAGATACGCAGTATTTT CASSLWGRTDTQYF
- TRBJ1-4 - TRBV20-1 TGCAGTGCTAGAGTCCAAAATGAACTGTTTTTT CSARVQNELFF
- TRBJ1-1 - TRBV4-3 TGCGCCAGCAGCCAAACAAGCCTCGGTCTCCGCACTGAAGCTTTCTTT CASSQTSLGLRTEAFF
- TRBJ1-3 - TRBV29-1 TGCAGCGCAGGGAGCCTCTCTGGAAACACCATATATTTT CSAGSLSGNTIYF
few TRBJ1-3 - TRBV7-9 TGTGCCAGCAGCTTATTCGTGGCAGCCTCTGGAAACACCATATATTTT CASSLFVAASGNTIYF
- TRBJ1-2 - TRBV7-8 TGTGCCAGCAGCCACTCGGCGTGGGTGGACTATGGCTACACCTTC CASSHSAWVDYGYTF
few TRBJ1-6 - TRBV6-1 TGTGCCAGCAGTCCCCCGGGGTCCAGCTCCTATAATTCACCCCTCCACTTT CASSPPGSSSYNSPLHF
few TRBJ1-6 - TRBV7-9 TGTGCCAGCAGCCTAAGGTGGGGAAATTCACCCCTCCACTTT CASSLRWGNSPLHF
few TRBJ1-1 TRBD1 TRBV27 TGTGCCAGCAGTTCGACAGGGGGCTCGAACACTGAAGCTTTCTTT CASSSTGGSNTEAFF
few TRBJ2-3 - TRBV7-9 TGTGCCAGCAGCCTCCAAAATTTTAGCACAGATACGCAGTATTTT CASSLQNFSTDTQYF
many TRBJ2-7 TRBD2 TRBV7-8 TGTGCCAGCAGCCCAACTAGCGGGGGAGCGAGATCCTACGAGCAGTACTTC CASSPTSGGARSYEQYF
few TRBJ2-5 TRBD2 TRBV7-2 TGTGCCAGCAGCGATAGCGGGAGGCAAGAGACCCAGTACTTC CASSDSGRQETQYF
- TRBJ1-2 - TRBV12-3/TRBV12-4 TGTGCCAGCAGTTTAACGAGACAGGTGTATGGCTACACCTTC CASSLTRQVYGYTF
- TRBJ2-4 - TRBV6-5 TGTGCCAGCAGTAAGGGAGGGGGAATTGGCATTCAGTACTTC CASSKGGGIGIQYF
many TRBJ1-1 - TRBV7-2 TGTGCCAGCAGCCGCTCAGAGGGCTCGGCTTTCTTT CASSRSEGSAFF
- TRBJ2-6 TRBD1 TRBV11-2 TGTGCCAGCAGCTTATGGACAGGGGGAGGGGGGGCCAACGTCCTGACTTTC CASSLWTGGGGANVLTF
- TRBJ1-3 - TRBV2 TGTGCCAGCAGTGAGGACGGAACCTCTGGAAACACCATATATTTT CASSEDGTSGNTIYF
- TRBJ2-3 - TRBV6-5 TGTGCCAGCAGTTACGAGGCAGTAGCGACAGATACGCAGTATTTT CASSYEAVATDTQYF
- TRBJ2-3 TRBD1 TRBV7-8 TGTGCCAGCAGCTTAGCGGGACAGGGGCCAAGCACAGATACGCAGTATTTT CASSLAGQGPSTDTQYF
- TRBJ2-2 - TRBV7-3 TGTGCCAGCAGCGAACTTACCGGGGAGCTGTTTTTT CASSELTGELFF
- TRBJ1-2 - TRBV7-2 TGTGCCAGCAGCGGAGATCGCCTGGGGCTCTATGGCTACACCTTC CASSGDRLGLYGYTF
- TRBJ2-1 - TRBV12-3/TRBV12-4 TGTGCCAGCAGTTTTGAGGGCCTCTATGACCATGAGCAGTTCTTC CASSFEGLYDHEQFF
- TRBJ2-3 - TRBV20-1 TGCAGTGCTGTCAGGACCGGCACAGATACGCAGTATTTT CSAVRTGTDTQYF
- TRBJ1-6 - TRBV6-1 TGTGCCAGCAGTGATAAGCCCCGGTATTCACCCCTCCACTTT CASSDKPRYSPLHF
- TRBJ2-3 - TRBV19 TGTGCCAGTACCCCCGGGTGGGGGGGCACAGATACGCAGTATTTT CASTPGWGGTDTQYF
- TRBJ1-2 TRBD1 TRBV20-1 TGCAGTGCTAGAAAACAGGGGCCAGACTATGGCTACACCTTC CSARKQGPDYGYTF
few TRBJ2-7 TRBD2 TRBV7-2 TGTGCCAGCAGCTCCGCGGGGGGGCGTTGGTACGAGCAGTACTTC CASSSAGGRWYEQYF
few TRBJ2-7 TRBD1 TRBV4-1 TGCGCCAGCAGCCCGCCGGGACAGAGTACCGAGCAGTACTTC CASSPPGQSTEQYF
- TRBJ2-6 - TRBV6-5 TGTGCCAGCAGTTATTTCGTCTCTGGGGCCAACGTCCTGACTTTC CASSYFVSGANVLTF
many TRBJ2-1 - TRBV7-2 TGTGCCAGCAGCTTAGTAAGAAATGAGCAGTTCTTC CASSLVRNEQFF
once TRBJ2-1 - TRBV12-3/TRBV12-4 TGTGCCAGCAGTTTCCTCCAGTCTTCGGAGCAGTTCTTC CASSFLQSSEQFF
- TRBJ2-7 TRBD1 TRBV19 TGTGCCAGTAGTGTTCTCGGGACAGACTACGAGCAGTACTTC CASSVLGTDYEQYF
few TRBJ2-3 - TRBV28 TGTGCCAGCAACCTAGGCTCAGATACGCAGTATTTT CASNLGSDTQYF
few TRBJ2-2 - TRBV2 TGTGCCAGCAGTCCCAGGCTGAGCGGGGAGCTGTTTTTT CASSPRLSGELFF
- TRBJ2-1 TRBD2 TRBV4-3 TGCGCCAGCAGCCAGGAGACCAGGACTAGCGGGAGTAGACCCTACAATGAGCAGTTCTTC CASSQETRTSGSRPYNEQFF
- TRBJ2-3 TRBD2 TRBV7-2 TGTGCCAGCAGCTTGTACCTAGCGGGGGGGCCGACAGATACGCAGTATTTT CASSLYLAGGPTDTQYF
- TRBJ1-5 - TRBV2 TGTGCCTCCCGGCCTGGTCGGGCTCAGCCCCAGCATTTT CASRPGRAQPQHF
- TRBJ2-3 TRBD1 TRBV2 TGTGCCAGCAGTGGGGACAGGGACCTTGCGCAGTATTTT CASSGDRDLAQYF
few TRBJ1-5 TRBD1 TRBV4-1 TGCGCCAGCAGCCAGGGACAGGGGGCGAATCAGCCCCAGCATTTT CASSQGQGANQPQHF
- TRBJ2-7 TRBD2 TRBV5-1 TGCGCCAGCAGCCCGGATAGCGGGGGGCCCTACGAGCAGTACTTC CASSPDSGGPYEQYF
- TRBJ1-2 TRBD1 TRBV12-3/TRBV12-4 TGTGCCAGCAGGGTGGGACAGGGGTCCTATGGCTACACCTTC CASRVGQGSYGYTF
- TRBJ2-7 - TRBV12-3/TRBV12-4 TGTGCCAGCAGTTTAGGGGTTAGCGGAACCTCCTACGAGCAGTACTTC CASSLGVSGTSYEQYF
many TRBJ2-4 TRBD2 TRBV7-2 TGTGCCAGCAGCACTCGGACTAGGGGTTCCAAAAACATTCAGTACTTC CASSTRTRGSKNIQYF